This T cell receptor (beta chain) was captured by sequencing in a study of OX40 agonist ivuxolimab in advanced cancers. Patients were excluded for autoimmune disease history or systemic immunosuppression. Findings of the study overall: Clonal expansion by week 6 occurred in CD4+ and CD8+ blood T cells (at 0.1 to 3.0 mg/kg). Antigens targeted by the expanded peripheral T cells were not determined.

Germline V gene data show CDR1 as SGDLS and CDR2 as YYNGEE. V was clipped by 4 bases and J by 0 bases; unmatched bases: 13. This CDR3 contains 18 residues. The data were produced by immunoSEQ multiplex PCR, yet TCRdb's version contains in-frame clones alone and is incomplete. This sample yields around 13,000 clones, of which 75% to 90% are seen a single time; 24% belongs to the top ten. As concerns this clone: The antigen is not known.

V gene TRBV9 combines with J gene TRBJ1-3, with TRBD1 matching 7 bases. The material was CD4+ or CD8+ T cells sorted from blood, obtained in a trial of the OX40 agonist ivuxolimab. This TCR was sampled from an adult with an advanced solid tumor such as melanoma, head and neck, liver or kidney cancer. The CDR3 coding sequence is TGTGCCAGCAGCAACTCCCGGGACAGCATCTTCTCTGGAAACACCATATATTTT. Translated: CASSNSRDSIFSGNTIYF.